The entry that follows covers one T cell receptor (beta chain) sequence. Its specificity is not known. This entry is derived from a study of T cell responses to AZD1222 COVID-19 vaccine. In the study overall: Combined were second doses at about 4 or about 12 weeks. Notes on the study in general: Spike-specific TCR breadth rose after two AZD1222 doses, and depth rose as well. Only six or seven AZD1222 recipients tested seropositive at baseline. Sampled repertoires all dated from after the peak T cell response.

Produced via immunoSEQ multiplex PCR; TCRdb's table is partial and in-frame only. The table lists around 140,000 clones, 85% to 95% of them singletons. The receptor comes from an adult in good health. The material sequenced was peripheral blood, taken on day 0 of AZD1222 vaccination.

CDR3 loop: CASSFLRSVSPQHF. The CDR3 nucleotides read TGTGCCAGCAGCTTCCTCCGATCGGTCTCCCCCCAGCATTTT. The gene calls are TRBV5-8 and TRBJ1-5; no firm D call. Germline values: CDR1 SGHTS, CDR2 YDEGEE. The V end lost 2 bases, the J end lost 10 bases, and 16 bases lay between the germline ends. This CDR3 region has 14 residues.